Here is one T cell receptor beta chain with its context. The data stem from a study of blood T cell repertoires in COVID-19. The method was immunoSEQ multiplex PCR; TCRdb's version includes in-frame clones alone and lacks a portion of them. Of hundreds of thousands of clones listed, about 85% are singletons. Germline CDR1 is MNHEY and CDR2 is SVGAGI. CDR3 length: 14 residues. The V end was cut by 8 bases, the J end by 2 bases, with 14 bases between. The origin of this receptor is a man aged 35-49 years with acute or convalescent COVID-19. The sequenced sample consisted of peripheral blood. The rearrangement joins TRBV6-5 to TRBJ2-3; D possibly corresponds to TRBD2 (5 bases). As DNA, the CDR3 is TGTGCCAGCCAGAGAGGGCTATTCACAGATACGCAGTATTTT. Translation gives CASQRGLFTDTQYF.